The 15 T cell receptor beta chains given below trace back to one sample, sequenced in a study of vaccination effects on CD4 cells after COVID-19. Antigen-specific CD4+ T cells were expanded (with viral peptide pools) by the ViraFEST assay ahead of sequencing. Subsequent to roughly 10 days of culture, CD4+ T cells were isolated. Having tested negative for nucleocapsid antibodies, the vaccine recipients showed no prior SARS-CoV-2 infection. The antigens of these receptors remain unknown. Measured with immunoSEQ multiplex PCR; TCRdb has only the in-frame clones, and not every one. The sample holds roughly 65,000 clones, 60% to 80% seen once. The specimen was CD4+ T cells from PBMCs cultured with HCoV-NL63 spike peptides, collected before COVID-19 vaccination. The receptors stem from a human donor who received a COVID-19 vaccine.

In its sample, this clone was seen a few times. The rearrangement links TRBV7-9 to TRBJ1-4; 7 positions agree with TRBD1. The V segment lost 5 bases and the J segment 7 bases; nucleotides outside the gene matches: 7. The CDR3 has 14 residues. Germline V gene lookup returns CDR1 SEHNR and CDR2 FQNEAQ (reference sequence). CDR3 in DNA: TGTGCCAGCAGCACATACAGGGGAAGTGAAAAACTGTTTTTT. Residues: CASSTYRGSEKLFF.

This clone turned up a few times. V and J are TRBV6-5 and TRBJ1-2; D is unresolved. With 6 bases removed from V and 4 bases from J, the gap between germline ends came to 15 bases. This CDR3 contains 14 residues. Germline CDR1 MNHEY, CDR2 SVGAGI. The CDR3 nucleotides are TGTGCCAGCAGCCGGAAGATGGGGAGCTATGGCTACACCTTC. Translation: CASSRKMGSYGYTF.

The chain employs TRBV5-1 and TRBJ2-5; no clear D gene. Trimming stripped 4 bases from V and 4 bases from J, with 17 bases between. Germline CDR1 reads SGHRS; CDR2 reads YFSETQ. This CDR3 comprises 15 residues. The CDR3 sequence is CASSPQKYLGETQYF. Written as DNA, the CDR3 is TGCGCCAGCAGCCCTCAGAAGTATTTGGGAGAGACCCAGTACTTC.

This clone was observed a few times. The V and J genes are TRBV5-1 and TRBJ2-2, with unresolved D. The CDR3 consists of 14 residues. Per the germline V gene, CDR1 is SGHRS and CDR2 is YFSETQ. V was clipped by 4 bases and J by 4 bases, with 11 bases between them. The CDR3 sequence is CASSPISFTGELFF. CDR3 DNA sequence: TGCGCCAGCAGCCCCATATCGTTCACCGGGGAGCTGTTTTTT.

The chain links TRBV7-6 to TRBJ1-5, with a weak D call TRBD1 (5 bases). Germline loops: CDR1 SGHVS, CDR2 FNYEAQ. V lost 6 bases and J 4 bases, leaving 16 bases between the germline ends. CDR3 length: 15 residues. CDR3 DNA sequence: TGTGCCAGCAGTCGCGGGGCACAGCTGAATCAGCCCCAGCATTTT. It specifies CASSRGAQLNQPQHF.

This chain uses TRBV24-1 with TRBJ1-4; TRBD1 aligns across 8 bases. This CDR3 comprises 15 residues. V lost 4 bases, J lost 6 bases, and 6 bases stayed unmatched. CDR1 is KGHDR, CDR2 SFDVKD, per germline. The DNA of the CDR3 is TGTGCCACCAGTGACCCCAGGGGGCGGGATGAAAAACTGTTTTTT. Amino acids: CATSDPRGRDEKLFF.

The CDR3 DNA follows: TGTGCCAGCAGCCGCCTCCGGGACAGCTACTATGGCTACACCTTC. Translation gives CASSRLRDSYYGYTF. The chain is built from TRBV4-2 and TRBJ1-2; the match to TRBD1 covers 7 bases. The CDR3 consists of 15 residues. Per germline, CDR1 LGHNA and CDR2 YNFKEQ. Trimming cost V 4 bases and J 3 bases; bases outside gene matches: 8.

This chain joins TRBV18 and TRBJ1-1, with TRBD1 identical over 7 bases. In germline, CDR1 is KGHSH, CDR2 LQKENI. V trimming: 4 bases; J trimming: 7 bases; junction bases outside the gene matches: 12. CDR3 length equals 15 residues. CDR3 DNA: TGTGCCAGCTCACAGACGACAGGGAATGGGGGTGAAGCTTTCTTT. Encoded protein: CASSQTTGNGGEAFF.

V is TRBV2 and J is TRBJ2-1; 8 bases map to TRBD1. Germline loops: CDR1 SNHLY, CDR2 FYNNEI. The ends lost 6 bases at V and 5 bases at J; junction bases unmatched: 9. The CDR3 length is 15 residues. CDR3 in DNA: TGTGCCAGCAGGCGAGAAACAGGGGGACACAATGAGCAGTTCTTC. It specifies CASRRETGGHNEQFF.

The chain couples TRBV3-1 (or the pseudogene TRBV3-2) to TRBJ2-1, with TRBD1 matching over 8 bases. Germline CDR1 is LGHDT and CDR2 is YNNKEL (reference sequence). This CDR3 is built from 14 residues. The trim removed 4 bases at V and 9 bases at J, leaving 8 bases unmatched. The CDR3 spells CASSLIRDRPEQFF. For the CDR3, the DNA is TGTGCCAGCAGCCTCATCCGGGACAGGCCTGAGCAGTTCTTC.

V gene TRBV7-9 combines with J gene TRBJ1-2, with D hard to call. Germline loops: CDR1 SEHNR, CDR2 FQNEAQ (reference sequence). Trimming took 2 bases from V and 1 from J, leaving 5 bases between them. The CDR3 consists of 13 residues. CDR3 residues: CASSLMNNYGYTF. The CDR3 bases are TGTGCCAGCAGCTTAATGAATAACTATGGCTACACCTTC.

DNA of the CDR3: TGTGCCAGCAGCCCCCCTATGACTACCGCGGGGGGCCAAGAGACCCAGTACTTC. Its translation is CASSPPMTTAGGQETQYF. V usage is TRBV3-1 (or the pseudogene TRBV3-2) and J usage is TRBJ2-5, with TRBD2 identical over 8 bases. The CDR3 has 18 amino acids. Losses at the gene ends were 4 bases for V and 1 base for J; bases not matched to a gene: 14. The germline CDR1 and CDR2 sequences are LGHDT and YNNKEL (reference sequence).

In nucleotides, the CDR3 is TGTGCCAGCACCAGGACTAGCGGGGGGTCAGATACGCAGTATTTT. Its protein product is CASTRTSGGSDTQYF. The V call is TRBV7-9, the J call TRBJ2-3, with 14 positions matching TRBD2. After removal of 7 bases from V and 4 bases from J, the junction contained 4 bases not matched to a gene. CDR1 is SEHNR and CDR2 is FQNEAQ in the germline V gene (reference sequence). This CDR3 has 15 residues. Looking up the rest from reference TRBV7-9 and TRBJ2-3 gives the full variable domain: DTGVSQNPRHKITKRGQNVTFRCDPISEHNRLYWYRQTLGQGPEFLTYFQNEAQLEKSRLLSDRFSAERPKGSFSTLEIQRTEQGDSAMYLCASTRTSGGSDTQYFGPGTRLTVL.

This clone was seen a single time. The chain links TRBV18 to TRBJ1-2, with 9 bases identical to TRBD1. With V trimmed by 2 bases and J by 4 bases, 8 bases remained unmatched. This CDR3 has 16 amino acids. From germline, CDR1 is KGHSH and CDR2 LQKENI. Written as DNA, the CDR3 is TGTGCCAGCTCACCAGAAACAGGGGGCTTGGGCTATGGCTACACCTTC. As protein: CASSPETGGLGYGYTF.

The genes are TRBV7-2 and TRBJ1-1; D might be TRBD1 (6 bases). This CDR3 spans 13 amino acids. Per the germline V gene, CDR1 is SGHTA and CDR2 is FQGNSA. Trimming pared 4 bases from V and 1 base from J, leaving 7 bases between. CDR3 residues: CASSSQGNTEAFF. As DNA, the CDR3 is TGTGCCAGCAGCTCACAGGGGAACACTGAAGCTTTCTTT.